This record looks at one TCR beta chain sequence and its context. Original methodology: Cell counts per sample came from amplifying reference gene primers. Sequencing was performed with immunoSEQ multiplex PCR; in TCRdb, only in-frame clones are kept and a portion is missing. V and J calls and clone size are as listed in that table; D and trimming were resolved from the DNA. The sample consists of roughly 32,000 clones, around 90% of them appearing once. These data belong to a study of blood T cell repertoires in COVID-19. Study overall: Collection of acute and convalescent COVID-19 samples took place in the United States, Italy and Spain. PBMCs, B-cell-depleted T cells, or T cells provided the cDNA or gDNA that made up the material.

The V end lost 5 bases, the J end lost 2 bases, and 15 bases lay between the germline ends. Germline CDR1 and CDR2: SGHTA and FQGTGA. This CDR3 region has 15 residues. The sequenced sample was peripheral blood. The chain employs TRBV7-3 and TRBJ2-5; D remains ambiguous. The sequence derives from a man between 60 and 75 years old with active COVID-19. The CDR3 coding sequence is TGTGCCAGCAGCCGCACTGGTTCGGTACAAGAGACCCAGTACTTC. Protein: CASSRTGSVQETQYF.